The source of this TCR beta chain is a study of T cell changes during pregnancy in multiple sclerosis. The data were produced by immunoSEQ multiplex PCR, yet TCRdb's version contains in-frame clones alone and is incomplete. The data show tens of thousands of clones, 92% seen once. V trimming: 7 bases; J trimming: 6 bases; junction bases outside the gene matches: 12. In germline, CDR1 is MRHNA, CDR2 SNTAGT. The CDR3 length is 15 residues. The material sequenced was CD4+ T cells from peripheral blood mononuclear cells, taken after pregnancy. The chain is built from TRBV6-4 and TRBJ2-3; 8 bases match TRBD2. The TCR originated in a female donor with multiple sclerosis, enrolled in a pregnancy study. This CDR3 is CASKLAAFSTDTQYF. CDR3 DNA: TGTGCCAGCAAACTAGCGGCTTTTTCGACGGATACGCAGTATTTT.